This TCR beta chain was recorded in a study of CD4 T cells in relation to SARS-CoV-2 and coronaviruses. Some clones are missing from TCRdb's copy, which holds only in-frame ones; the method was immunoSEQ multiplex PCR. This table holds some 21,000 clones, around two thirds found once. The CDR3 totals 15 residues. Trimming took 6 bases from V and 2 from J; bases not matched to a gene: 6. CDR1 and CDR2 from the germline V gene are MDHEN and SYDVKM. Findings and caveats of the study: This crossreactivity analysis covered spike protein alone, no other viral proteins. Compared with monoreactive clones, crossreactive clones showed significantly weaker SARS-CoV-2 expansion.

CD4+ T cells from unexposed donors were obtained before the COVID-19 pandemic (2011-2018). Isolation of CD4+ T cells took place after approximately eleven days in culture. Worth noting for this clone: Its antigen is not known.

V and J are TRBV28 and TRBJ2-1, with 8 bases lining up with TRBD2. This sequence was found in a human donor in good health. Material: CD4+ T cells from PBMCs, cultured in vitro. The CDR3 nucleotides are TGTGCCAGCAGCCCGGCTAGCGGGCCCTACAATGAGCAGTTCTTC. This translates into CASSPASGPYNEQFF.